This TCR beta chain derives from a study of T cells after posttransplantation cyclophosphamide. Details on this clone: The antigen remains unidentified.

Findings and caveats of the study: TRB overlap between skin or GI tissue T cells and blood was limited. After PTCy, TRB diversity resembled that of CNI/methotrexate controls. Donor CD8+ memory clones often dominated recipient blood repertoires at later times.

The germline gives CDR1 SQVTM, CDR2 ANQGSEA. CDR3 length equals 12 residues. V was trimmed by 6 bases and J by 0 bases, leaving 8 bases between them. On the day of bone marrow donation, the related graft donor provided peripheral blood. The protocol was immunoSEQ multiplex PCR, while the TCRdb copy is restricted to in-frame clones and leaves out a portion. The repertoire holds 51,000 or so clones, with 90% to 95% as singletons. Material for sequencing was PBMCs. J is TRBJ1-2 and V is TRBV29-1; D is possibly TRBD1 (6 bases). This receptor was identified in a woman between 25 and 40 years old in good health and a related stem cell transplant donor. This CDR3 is CSVGTSNYGYTF. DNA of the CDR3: TGCAGCGTGGGGACATCTAACTATGGCTACACCTTC.